This T cell receptor (beta chain) was captured by sequencing in a study of shared clonotypes between healthy human individuals. Study results and caveats: Naive CD4 clonotypes overlapped across a handful of donors at roughly 5.1%.

The genomic DNA of each subset was split evenly across several immunoSEQ plates. This table comes from immunoSEQ multiplex PCR, and its TCRdb copy is limited to in-frame clones, with some not included. The sample yields under 850,000 clones, roughly two thirds seen once. This clone was seen ten or more times. Its target is unknown. A CD45RA+ naive subset and a CD45RA-negative memory subset were split from CD4+ cells. This clonotype was sampled from a woman aged 25 to 39 in good health. The sequenced material came from memory CD4+ T cells sorted from blood. Subset here: CD45RA-negative fraction.

CDR3 amino acids: CASSLRAEPYEQYF. DNA of the CDR3: TGTGCCAGCAGCTTACGGGCGGAGCCCTACGAGCAGTACTTC. The rearrangement links TRBV11-2 to TRBJ2-7; D uncertain. The germline gives CDR1 SGHAT, CDR2 FQNNGV. The CDR3 is 14 residues long. V was trimmed by 2 bases and J by 2 bases, leaving 10 bases between them.